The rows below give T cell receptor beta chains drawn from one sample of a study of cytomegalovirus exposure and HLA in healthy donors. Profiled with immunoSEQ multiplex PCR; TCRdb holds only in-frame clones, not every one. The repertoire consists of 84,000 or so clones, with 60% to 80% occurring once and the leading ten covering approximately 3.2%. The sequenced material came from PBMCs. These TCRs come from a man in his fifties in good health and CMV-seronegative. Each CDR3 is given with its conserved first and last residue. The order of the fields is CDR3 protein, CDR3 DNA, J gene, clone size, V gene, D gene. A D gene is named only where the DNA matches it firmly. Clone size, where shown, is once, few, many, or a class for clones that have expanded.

cdr3_aa: CASSAGSVETQYF
cdr3_nt: TGTGCCAGCAGTGCAGGTAGCGTGGAGACCCAGTACTTC
j_call: TRBJ2-5
clone_size: NA
v_call: TRBV6-1
d_call: NA

cdr3_aa: CASSSESRSGKLFF
cdr3_nt: TGTGCCAGCAGTTCTGAATCCCGATCGGGAAAACTGTTTTTT
j_call: TRBJ1-4
clone_size: NA
v_call: TRBV2
d_call: NA

cdr3_aa: CASEQGRETQYF
cdr3_nt: TGTGCCAGCGAACAGGGCCGGGAGACCCAGTACTTC
j_call: TRBJ2-5
clone_size: NA
v_call: TRBV2
d_call: NA

cdr3_aa: CASSLLEGSYGYTF
cdr3_nt: TGCGCCAGCAGCTTGTTGGAGGGGTCGTATGGCTACACCTTC
j_call: TRBJ1-2
clone_size: NA
v_call: TRBV5-1
d_call: NA

cdr3_aa: CASSQGPQRGEKLFF
cdr3_nt: TGCGCCAGCAGCCAAGGACCCCAACGGGGTGAAAAACTGTTTTTT
j_call: TRBJ1-4
clone_size: few
v_call: TRBV4-3
d_call: NA

cdr3_aa: CASSLRQGPGELFF
cdr3_nt: TGTGCCAGCAGCTTAAGACAGGGCCCCGGGGAGCTGTTTTTT
j_call: TRBJ2-2
clone_size: NA
v_call: TRBV7-8
d_call: TRBD1

cdr3_aa: CASRGQGSDTQYF
cdr3_nt: TGTGCCAGCCGTGGACAGGGGTCAGATACGCAGTATTTT
j_call: TRBJ2-3
clone_size: NA
v_call: TRBV7-9
d_call: TRBD1

cdr3_aa: CASSPTGHLEREAFF
cdr3_nt: TGTGCCAGCAGCCCCACCGGACATCTCGAACGTGAAGCTTTCTTT
j_call: TRBJ1-1
clone_size: NA
v_call: TRBV9
d_call: NA

cdr3_aa: CASSTSGSFTDTQYF
cdr3_nt: TGTGCCAGTAGTACAAGCGGGTCTTTCACAGATACGCAGTATTTT
j_call: TRBJ2-3
clone_size: NA
v_call: TRBV19
d_call: NA

cdr3_aa: CASRYRDRGEKLFF
cdr3_nt: TGTGCCAGCAGATACCGGGACAGAGGTGAAAAACTGTTTTTT
j_call: TRBJ1-4
clone_size: NA
v_call: TRBV2
d_call: TRBD1

cdr3_aa: CASSEGLSGAGSNEKLFF
cdr3_nt: TGTGCCAGCAGTGAGGGACTCAGTGGGGCCGGGTCTAATGAAAAACTGTTTTTT
j_call: TRBJ1-4
clone_size: NA
v_call: TRBV25-1
d_call: NA

cdr3_aa: CASSPIPWEVSSYNEQFF
cdr3_nt: TGCGCCAGCAGCCCTATCCCCTGGGAGGTCAGCTCCTACAATGAGCAGTTCTTC
j_call: TRBJ2-1
clone_size: NA
v_call: TRBV5-1
d_call: NA

cdr3_aa: CASRPSGGYEQYF
cdr3_nt: TGTGCCAGTAGGCCCTCAGGGGGTTACGAGCAGTACTTC
j_call: TRBJ2-7
clone_size: NA
v_call: TRBV19
d_call: TRBD1

cdr3_aa: CASSLWATGDGYTF
cdr3_nt: TGTGCCAGCAGTTTATGGGCGACAGGGGATGGCTACACCTTC
j_call: TRBJ1-2
clone_size: NA
v_call: TRBV28
d_call: TRBD1

cdr3_aa: CASSLGGDYNEQFF
cdr3_nt: TGTGCCAGCAGCTTGGGGGGGGACTACAATGAGCAGTTCTTC
j_call: TRBJ2-1
clone_size: NA
v_call: TRBV5-6
d_call: NA

cdr3_aa: CATSRDKGGAYSYGYTF
cdr3_nt: TGTGCCACCAGCAGAGATAAAGGGGGCGCTTATTCCTATGGCTACACCTTC
j_call: TRBJ1-2
clone_size: NA
v_call: TRBV15
d_call: TRBD1

cdr3_aa: CASSSKAFLYGYTF
cdr3_nt: TGTGCCAGCAGCTCAAAAGCGTTCCTCTATGGCTACACCTTC
j_call: TRBJ1-2
clone_size: NA
v_call: TRBV6-5
d_call: NA

cdr3_aa: CAWTGQNNSPLHF
cdr3_nt: TGTGCCTGGACGGGACAAAATAATTCACCCCTCCACTTT
j_call: TRBJ1-6
clone_size: NA
v_call: TRBV30
d_call: NA

cdr3_aa: CASTRPGTGSEKLFF
cdr3_nt: TGTGCCAGCACCAGGCCCGGGACAGGGAGTGAAAAACTGTTTTTT
j_call: TRBJ1-4
clone_size: NA
v_call: TRBV28
d_call: TRBD1

cdr3_aa: CASSLGGQGNQPQHF
cdr3_nt: TGCGCCAGCAGCTTAGGGGGACAGGGAAATCAGCCCCAGCATTTT
j_call: TRBJ1-5
clone_size: NA
v_call: TRBV5-1
d_call: TRBD1

cdr3_aa: CASSLSGTGGGVETQYF
cdr3_nt: TGTGCCAGCAGCTTAAGCGGGACAGGAGGTGGGGTGGAGACCCAGTACTTC
j_call: TRBJ2-5
clone_size: NA
v_call: TRBV7-2
d_call: NA

cdr3_aa: CASSQDTGEAFF
cdr3_nt: TGCGCCAGCAGCCAAGATACTGGTGAAGCTTTCTTT
j_call: TRBJ1-1
clone_size: NA
v_call: TRBV4-3
d_call: NA

cdr3_aa: CASSSGTGGSTEAFF
cdr3_nt: TGTGCCAGTAGTTCCGGGACAGGGGGTAGCACTGAAGCTTTCTTT
j_call: TRBJ1-1
clone_size: NA
v_call: TRBV19
d_call: TRBD1

cdr3_aa: CASSLGAGEETQYF
cdr3_nt: TGTGCCAGCAGCTTGGGAGCGGGGGAAGAGACCCAGTACTTC
j_call: TRBJ2-5
clone_size: NA
v_call: TRBV5-4
d_call: TRBD2

cdr3_aa: CASSPGLAGPNEQFF
cdr3_nt: TGCGCCAGCAGCCCGGGCCTAGCGGGGCCAAATGAGCAGTTCTTC
j_call: TRBJ2-1
clone_size: NA
v_call: TRBV5-1
d_call: TRBD2

cdr3_aa: CASRVVSGGPYEQYF
cdr3_nt: TGTGCCAGCAGGGTAGTGAGCGGGGGCCCCTACGAGCAGTACTTC
j_call: TRBJ2-7
clone_size: NA
v_call: TRBV6-1
d_call: TRBD2

cdr3_aa: CAWDPSGDEEQFF
cdr3_nt: TGTGCCTGGGATCCTAGCGGGGACGAAGAGCAGTTCTTC
j_call: TRBJ2-1
clone_size: NA
v_call: TRBV30
d_call: TRBD2

cdr3_aa: CASSIDVNRGFGSPLHF
cdr3_nt: TGTGCCAGTAGTATAGATGTGAACAGGGGGTTTGGTTCACCCCTCCACTTT
j_call: TRBJ1-6
clone_size: NA
v_call: TRBV19
d_call: TRBD1

cdr3_aa: CASSGDRSYGYTF
cdr3_nt: TGCGCCAGCAGCGGCGACAGGTCATATGGCTACACCTTC
j_call: TRBJ1-2
clone_size: NA
v_call: TRBV5-1
d_call: NA

cdr3_aa: CASSLIREGHEQYF
cdr3_nt: TGTGCCAGCAGCTTAATTCGGGAGGGCCACGAGCAGTACTTC
j_call: TRBJ2-7
clone_size: NA
v_call: TRBV11-2
d_call: TRBD2

cdr3_aa: CASSSRTGMNTEAFF
cdr3_nt: TGTGCCAGCAGCTCCCGGACAGGAATGAACACTGAAGCTTTCTTT
j_call: TRBJ1-1
clone_size: NA
v_call: TRBV7-3
d_call: TRBD1

cdr3_aa: CASHPGQTSYEQYF
cdr3_nt: TGCGCCAGTCACCCGGGTCAAACCTCCTACGAGCAGTACTTC
j_call: TRBJ2-7
clone_size: NA
v_call: TRBV5-1
d_call: NA

cdr3_aa: CASSEGLAGPSNSNEQFF
cdr3_nt: TGCGCCAGCAGCGAGGGACTAGCGGGACCGAGCAATTCTAATGAGCAGTTCTTC
j_call: TRBJ2-1
clone_size: NA
v_call: TRBV5-1
d_call: TRBD2

cdr3_aa: CASSIGTGGIYGYTF
cdr3_nt: TGCGCCAGCAGCATTGGGACAGGGGGAATCTATGGCTACACCTTC
j_call: TRBJ1-2
clone_size: NA
v_call: TRBV5-1
d_call: TRBD1

cdr3_aa: CASSFGQGGSPLHF
cdr3_nt: TGCGCCAGCAGTTTTGGGCAGGGTGGTTCACCCCTCCACTTT
j_call: TRBJ1-6
clone_size: NA
v_call: TRBV5-1
d_call: NA

cdr3_aa: CASSTRDRGEQFF
cdr3_nt: TGTGCCAGCAGCACCCGGGACAGGGGGGAGCAGTTCTTC
j_call: TRBJ2-1
clone_size: once
v_call: TRBV5-4
d_call: TRBD1

cdr3_aa: CASSGGTGPNSYEQYF
cdr3_nt: TGTGCCAGCAGTGGAGGGACAGGGCCCAACTCCTACGAGCAGTACTTC
j_call: TRBJ2-7
clone_size: NA
v_call: TRBV25-1
d_call: TRBD1

cdr3_aa: CASRSASGGTGELFF
cdr3_nt: TGTGCCAGCAGATCTGCTAGCGGGGGTACCGGGGAGCTGTTTTTT
j_call: TRBJ2-2
clone_size: NA
v_call: TRBV5-4
d_call: TRBD2

cdr3_aa: CASSLRLAVSYEQYF
cdr3_nt: TGCGCCAGCAGCTTGCGACTAGCGGTGAGCTACGAGCAGTACTTC
j_call: TRBJ2-7
clone_size: NA
v_call: TRBV5-1
d_call: TRBD2

cdr3_aa: CASSLTLTGHEKLFF
cdr3_nt: TGTGCCAGCAGCTTAACCCTGACAGGGCACGAAAAACTGTTTTTT
j_call: TRBJ1-4
clone_size: NA
v_call: TRBV11-3
d_call: TRBD1

cdr3_aa: CASSLAQANYGYTF
cdr3_nt: TGTGCCAGCAGCTTGGCCCAGGCTAACTATGGCTACACCTTC
j_call: TRBJ1-2
clone_size: NA
v_call: TRBV5-4
d_call: NA

cdr3_aa: CAISGSLGGSYEQYF
cdr3_nt: TGTGCCATCAGTGGATCGTTGGGGGGATCCTACGAGCAGTACTTC
j_call: TRBJ2-7
clone_size: NA
v_call: TRBV10-3
d_call: NA

cdr3_aa: CASRQRTYEQYF
cdr3_nt: TGTGCCAGTCGACAGCGAACCTACGAGCAGTACTTC
j_call: TRBJ2-7
clone_size: few
v_call: TRBV6-1
d_call: NA

cdr3_aa: CASSLQGTSLRRRNTIYF
cdr3_nt: TGTGCCAGCAGCTTGCAGGGTACCTCCCTCAGGCGCAGGAACACCATATATTTT
j_call: TRBJ1-3
clone_size: NA
v_call: TRBV5-6
d_call: NA

cdr3_aa: CASSLRGYYGYTF
cdr3_nt: TGTGCCAGCAGTCTCAGGGGATACTATGGCTACACCTTC
j_call: TRBJ1-2
clone_size: NA
v_call: TRBV6-5
d_call: NA

cdr3_aa: CASIQGKTNEKLFF
cdr3_nt: TGTGCCAGCATCCAGGGGAAAACTAATGAAAAACTGTTTTTT
j_call: TRBJ1-4
clone_size: NA
v_call: TRBV27
d_call: NA

cdr3_aa: CASSLAGGVFNYGYTF
cdr3_nt: TGTGCCAGCAGCTTAGCCGGGGGGGTCTTTAACTATGGCTACACCTTC
j_call: TRBJ1-2
clone_size: NA
v_call: TRBV7-2
d_call: NA

cdr3_aa: CASSVEGTMQETQYF
cdr3_nt: TGTGCCAGCAGCGTAGAGGGGACTATGCAAGAGACCCAGTACTTC
j_call: TRBJ2-5
clone_size: NA
v_call: TRBV9
d_call: TRBD2

cdr3_aa: CASSQEAWRGEETQYF
cdr3_nt: TGTGCCAGCAGCCAAGAAGCTTGGCGGGGAGAAGAGACCCAGTACTTC
j_call: TRBJ2-5
clone_size: NA
v_call: TRBV14
d_call: NA

cdr3_aa: CASSLTTSGEVQYF
cdr3_nt: TGCGCCAGCAGCTTGACGACTAGCGGAGAGGTCCAGTACTTC
j_call: TRBJ2-5
clone_size: NA
v_call: TRBV5-1
d_call: TRBD2

cdr3_aa: CASGGGNTEAFF
cdr3_nt: TGTGCCAGCGGAGGCGGGAACACTGAAGCTTTCTTT
j_call: TRBJ1-1
clone_size: NA
v_call: TRBV28
d_call: NA

cdr3_aa: CASSSARSGSSYEQYF
cdr3_nt: TGTGCCAGCAGTTCGGCCCGATCGGGTAGCTCCTACGAGCAGTACTTC
j_call: TRBJ2-7
clone_size: NA
v_call: TRBV28
d_call: NA

cdr3_aa: CAWNLGQLNTEAFF
cdr3_nt: TGTGCCTGGAATCTTGGTCAGTTGAACACTGAAGCTTTCTTT
j_call: TRBJ1-1
clone_size: NA
v_call: TRBV30
d_call: NA

cdr3_aa: CAWGVGQGYEKLFF
cdr3_nt: TGTGCCTGGGGAGTGGGACAGGGGTATGAAAAACTGTTTTTT
j_call: TRBJ1-4
clone_size: NA
v_call: TRBV30
d_call: TRBD1

cdr3_aa: CASSGLRGGANEQFF
cdr3_nt: TGCGCCAGCAGTGGTTTGCGGGGAGGGGCCAATGAGCAGTTCTTC
j_call: TRBJ2-1
clone_size: NA
v_call: TRBV10-2
d_call: TRBD2

cdr3_aa: CASSYTGGTSKNIQYF
cdr3_nt: TGTGCCAGCAGTTACACAGGGGGCACTTCCAAAAACATTCAGTACTTC
j_call: TRBJ2-4
clone_size: NA
v_call: TRBV6-6
d_call: TRBD1

cdr3_aa: CASSLQGSGYTF
cdr3_nt: TGTGCCAGCAGCTTACAGGGTTCAGGCTACACCTTC
j_call: TRBJ1-2
clone_size: NA
v_call: TRBV11-2
d_call: NA